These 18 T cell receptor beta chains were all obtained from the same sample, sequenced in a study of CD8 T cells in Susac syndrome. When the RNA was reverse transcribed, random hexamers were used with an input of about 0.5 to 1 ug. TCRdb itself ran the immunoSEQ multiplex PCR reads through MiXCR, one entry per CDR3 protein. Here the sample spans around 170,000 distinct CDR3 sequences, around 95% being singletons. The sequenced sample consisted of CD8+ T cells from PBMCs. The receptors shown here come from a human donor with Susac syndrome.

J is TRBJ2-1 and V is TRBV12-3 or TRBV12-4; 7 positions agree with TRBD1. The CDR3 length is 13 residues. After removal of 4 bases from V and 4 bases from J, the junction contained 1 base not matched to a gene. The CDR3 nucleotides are TGTGCCAGCAGTTGGGACAGATACAATGAGCAGTTCTTC. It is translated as CASSWDRYNEQFF.

CDR3 in amino acids: CSAQKGQNEKLFF. CDR3 sequence (DNA): TGCAGTGCACAGAAGGGGCAGAATGAAAAACTGTTTTTT. The gene calls are TRBV20-1 and TRBJ1-4, with a tentative D call TRBD1 (5 bases). Germline CDR1 and CDR2: DFQATT and SNEGSKA (reference sequence). The CDR3 totals 13 residues. V lost 6 bases, J lost 5 bases, and 13 bases lay in between.

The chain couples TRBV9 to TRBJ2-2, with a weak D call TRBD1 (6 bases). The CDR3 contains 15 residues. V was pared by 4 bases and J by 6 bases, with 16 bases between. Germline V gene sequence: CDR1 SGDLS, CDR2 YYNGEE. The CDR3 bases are TGTGCCAGCAGCATTACAGGGAGCAGCCCCGGGGAGCTGTTTTTT. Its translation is CASSITGSSPGELFF. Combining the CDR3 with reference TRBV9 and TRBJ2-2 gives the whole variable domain DSGVTQTPKHLITATGQRVTLRCSPRSGDLSVYWYQQSLDQGLQFLIQYYNGEERAKGNILERFSAQQFPDLHSELNLSSLELGDSALYFCASSITGSSPGELFFGEGSRLTVL.

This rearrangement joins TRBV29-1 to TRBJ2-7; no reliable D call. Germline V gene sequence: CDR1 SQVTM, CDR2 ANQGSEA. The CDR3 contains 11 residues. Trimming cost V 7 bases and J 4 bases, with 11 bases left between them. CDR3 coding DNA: TGCAGCGGTCAAGTAGGGTACGAGCAGTACTTC. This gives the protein CSGQVGYEQYF.

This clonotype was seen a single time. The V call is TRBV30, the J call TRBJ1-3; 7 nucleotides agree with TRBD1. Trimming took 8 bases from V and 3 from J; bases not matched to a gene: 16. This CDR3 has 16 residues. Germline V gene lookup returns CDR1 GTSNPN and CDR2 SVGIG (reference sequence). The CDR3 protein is CAATDERTGNGNTIYF. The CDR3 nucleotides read TGTGCCGCGACTGACGAGAGGACAGGAAATGGAAACACCATATATTTT.

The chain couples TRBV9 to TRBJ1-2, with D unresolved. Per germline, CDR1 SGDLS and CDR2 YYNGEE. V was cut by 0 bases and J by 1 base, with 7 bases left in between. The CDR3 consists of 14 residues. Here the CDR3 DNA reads TGTGCCAGCAGCGTAGCTGGAGATAACTATGGCTACACCTTC. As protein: CASSVAGDNYGYTF.

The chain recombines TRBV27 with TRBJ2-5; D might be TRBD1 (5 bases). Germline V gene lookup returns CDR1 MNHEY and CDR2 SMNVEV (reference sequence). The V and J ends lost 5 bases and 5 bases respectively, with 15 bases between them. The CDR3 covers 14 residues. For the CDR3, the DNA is TGTGCCAGCAGTCCAGGTTGGGGCGCGGAGACCCAGTACTTC. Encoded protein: CASSPGWGAETQYF.

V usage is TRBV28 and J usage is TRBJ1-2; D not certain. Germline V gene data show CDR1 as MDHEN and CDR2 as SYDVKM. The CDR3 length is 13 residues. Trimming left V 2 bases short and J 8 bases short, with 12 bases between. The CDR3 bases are TGTGCCAGCAGTTTACAGCGGCAAGAGGGCTACACCTTC. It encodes CASSLQRQEGYTF.

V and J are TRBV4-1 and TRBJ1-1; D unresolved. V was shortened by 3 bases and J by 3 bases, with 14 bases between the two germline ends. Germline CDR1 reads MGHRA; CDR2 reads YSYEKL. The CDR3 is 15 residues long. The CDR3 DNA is TGCGCCAGCAGCCAGGGTTTAACTTTGGACACTGAAGCTTTCTTT. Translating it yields CASSQGLTLDTEAFF.

In nucleotides, the CDR3 is TGCAGTGCTAGAGTAGGAACAAACTCCTACAATGAGCAGTTCTTC. It specifies CSARVGTNSYNEQFF. The rearrangement joins TRBV20-1 to TRBJ2-1; D gene ambiguous. The V and J ends lost 1 base and 0 bases respectively, with 10 bases between them. Germline CDR1 DFQATT, CDR2 SNEGSKA (reference sequence). The CDR3 is made up of 15 amino acids.

The CDR3, as DNA: TGTGCCAGCAGCTTAGGGGACAGGGTGAGCAATCAGCCCCAGCATTTT. This gives the protein CASSLGDRVSNQPQHF. The chain combines TRBV7-9 with TRBJ1-5; 9 bases align to TRBD1. CDR1 and CDR2 (germline): SEHNR, FQNEAQ (reference sequence). Trimming removed 1 base from V and 1 base from J; junction bases left unmatched: 2. The length of the CDR3 is 16 residues.

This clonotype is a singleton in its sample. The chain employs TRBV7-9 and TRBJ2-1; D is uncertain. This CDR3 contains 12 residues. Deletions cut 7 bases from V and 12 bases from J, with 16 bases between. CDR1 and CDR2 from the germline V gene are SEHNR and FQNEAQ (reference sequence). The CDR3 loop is CASTSLGLVQFF. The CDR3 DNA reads TGTGCCAGCACCTCCCTCGGCTTAGTGCAGTTCTTC.

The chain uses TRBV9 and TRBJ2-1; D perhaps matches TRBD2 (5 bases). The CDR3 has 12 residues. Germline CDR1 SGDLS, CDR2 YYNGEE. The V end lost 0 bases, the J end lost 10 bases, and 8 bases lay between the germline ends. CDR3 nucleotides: TGTGCCAGCAGCGTAGATTCGGGAGAGCAGTTCTTC. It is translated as CASSVDSGEQFF.

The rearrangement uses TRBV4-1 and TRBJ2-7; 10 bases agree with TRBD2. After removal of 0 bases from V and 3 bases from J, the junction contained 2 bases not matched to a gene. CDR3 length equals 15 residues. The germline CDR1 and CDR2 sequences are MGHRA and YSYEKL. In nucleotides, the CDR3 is TGCGCCAGCAGCCAAGAACTAGCGGGAATCTACGAGCAGTACTTC. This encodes CASSQELAGIYEQYF.

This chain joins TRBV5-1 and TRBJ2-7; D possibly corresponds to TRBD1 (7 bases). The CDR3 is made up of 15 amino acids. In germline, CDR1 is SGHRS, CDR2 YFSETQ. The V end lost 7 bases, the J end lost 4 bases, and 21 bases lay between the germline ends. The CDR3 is CASHHAGQLAYEQYF. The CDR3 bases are TGCGCCAGCCACCATGCGGGACAGCTAGCATACGAGCAGTACTTC.

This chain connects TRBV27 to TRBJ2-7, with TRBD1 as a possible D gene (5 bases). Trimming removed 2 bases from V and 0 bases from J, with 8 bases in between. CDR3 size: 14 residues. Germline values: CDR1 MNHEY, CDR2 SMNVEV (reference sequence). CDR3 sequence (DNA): TGTGCCAGCAGTTTAAGGGGCGCCTCCTACGAGCAGTACTTC. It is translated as CASSLRGASYEQYF.

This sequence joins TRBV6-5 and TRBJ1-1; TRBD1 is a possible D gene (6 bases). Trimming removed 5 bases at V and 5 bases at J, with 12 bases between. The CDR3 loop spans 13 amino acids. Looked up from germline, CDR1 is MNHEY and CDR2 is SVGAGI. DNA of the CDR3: TGTGCCAGCAGTACCCAGGGGTGGACTGAAGCTTTCTTT. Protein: CASSTQGWTEAFF.

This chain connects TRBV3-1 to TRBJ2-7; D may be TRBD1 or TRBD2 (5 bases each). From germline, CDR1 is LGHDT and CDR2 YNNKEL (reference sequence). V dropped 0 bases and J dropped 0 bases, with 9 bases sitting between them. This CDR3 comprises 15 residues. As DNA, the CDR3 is TGTGCCAGCAGCCAAGATTTGGGGGTCTCCTACGAGCAGTACTTC. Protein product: CASSQDLGVSYEQYF.